The present entry profiles one T cell receptor beta chain with its context. This specimen belongs to a study of blood T cell repertoires in COVID-19. Generated by immunoSEQ multiplex PCR, the TCRdb table keeps only in-frame clones and is missing some. The sample holds about 160,000 clones; about 86% are singletons and the top ten take roughly 7%. There are 18 residues in the CDR3. The ends lost 6 bases at V and 5 bases at J; junction bases unmatched: 19. This chain links TRBV23-1 with TRBJ2-5; TRBD1 aligns across 9 bases. TRBV23-1 is placed among ORFs of uncertain function. The sequence was obtained from a man between 45 and 60 years old with active or convalescent COVID-19. The source material was peripheral blood. The CDR3 bases are TGCGCCAGCAGGCCCCGGACAGGGGAATTCTATTTTTGGGAGACCCAGTACTTC. It is translated as CASRPRTGEFYFWETQYF.